These 22 T cell receptor beta chains share one sample of origin, sequenced in a study of CD8 T cells in Susac syndrome. The RNA, about 0.5 to 1 ug, was put through reverse transcription using random hexamers. In TCRdb, the immunoSEQ multiplex PCR reads were re-called with MiXCR into one record per CDR3 protein. The table records more than 250,000 distinct CDR3 sequences, just over 90% of them present only once. Sequencing was carried out using CD4+ T cells from PBMCs. The receptors come from a human donor with multiple sclerosis.

The rearrangement uses TRBV25-1 and TRBJ2-7; D remains ambiguous. With 0 bases removed from V and 3 bases from J, the gap between germline ends came to 6 bases. The germline V gene encodes CDR1 MGHDK and CDR2 SYGVNS. The CDR3 runs 13 residues. This CDR3 reads CASSEYASYEQYF. CDR3 DNA sequence: TGTGCCAGCAGTGAATATGCCAGCTACGAGCAGTACTTC.

V and J are TRBV11-2 and TRBJ2-1; tentatively, D is TRBD1 or TRBD2 (6 bases each). The CDR3 is 13 amino acids. From germline, CDR1 is SGHAT and CDR2 FQNNGV. The V end was cut by 8 bases, the J end by 4 bases, with 12 bases between. As DNA, the CDR3 is TGTGCCAGCTTTACGGGGGCTTACAATGAGCAGTTCTTC. Its protein product is CASFTGAYNEQFF.

This chain uses TRBV2 with TRBJ2-7, with TRBD1 as a possible D gene (5 bases). The V end lost 7 bases, the J end lost 8 bases, and 18 bases lay between the germline ends. CDR1 is SNHLY, CDR2 FYNNEI, per germline. This CDR3 has 13 amino acids. The CDR3 nucleotides read TGTGCCAGCATCCTCCAGGGATCTACGAAGCAGTACTTC. Protein: CASILQGSTKQYF.

The CDR3 sequence is CASSLASARRAFF. The CDR3 DNA follows: TGTGCCAGCAGTTTAGCGAGTGCCAGGAGAGCTTTCTTT. The chain joins TRBV12-3 or TRBV12-4 to TRBJ1-1; D is undetermined. This CDR3 region has 13 residues. V was cut by 0 bases and J by 10 bases, with 12 bases left in between.

The rearrangement joins TRBV5-1 to TRBJ2-7, with 7 bases fitting TRBD2. The CDR3 runs to 17 residues. Looked up from germline, CDR1 is SGHRS and CDR2 is YFSETQ. With V trimmed by 6 bases and J by 5 bases, 20 bases remained unmatched. The CDR3 sequence is CASTYSVSAGDSNEQYF. The CDR3 DNA is TGCGCCAGCACCTATAGTGTCTCGGCGGGAGATTCCAACGAGCAGTACTTC.

The V and J genes are TRBV18 and TRBJ1-5; a possible D gene is TRBD1 (6 bases). V shed 2 bases and J shed 2 bases, with 10 bases lying between them. Germline-derived CDR1 and CDR2 are KGHSH and LQKENI. The CDR3 runs 15 residues. As DNA, the CDR3 is TGTGCCAGCTCACCAGCAGGGGTTCGCAATCAGCCCCAGCATTTT. This gives the protein CASSPAGVRNQPQHF.

The chain uses TRBV3-1 and TRBJ2-1, with 10 bases aligning to TRBD2. Per germline, CDR1 LGHDT and CDR2 YNNKEL (reference sequence). The CDR3 consists of 15 residues. Losses at the gene ends were 4 bases for V and 8 bases for J; bases not matched to a gene: 8. CDR3 loop: CASSRGAGGQHEQFF. CDR3 coding DNA: TGTGCCAGCAGCCGGGGAGCGGGGGGGCAACATGAGCAGTTCTTC.

This rearrangement joins TRBV20-1 to TRBJ1-1; D is ambiguous. Germline V CDR1 and CDR2: DFQATT, SNEGSKA (reference sequence). Trimming removed 3 bases from V and 0 bases from J, with 11 bases in between. The CDR3 totals 14 residues. For the CDR3, the DNA is TGCAGTGCTAGTCCCGAAGCCCTGAACACTGAAGCTTTCTTT. It is translated as CSASPEALNTEAFF.

The chain recombines TRBV20-1 with TRBJ2-1; 9 bases are a match to TRBD2. Germline V gene lookup returns CDR1 DFQATT and CDR2 SNEGSKA (reference sequence). J was trimmed by 0 bases and V by 0 bases; bases with no gene match: 12. The CDR3 has 19 residues. The DNA for the CDR3 is TGCAGTGCTAGAGATGAAGGACTAGCGAAGAGGAGCTCCTACAATGAGCAGTTCTTC. It is translated as CSARDEGLAKRSSYNEQFF.

The V call is TRBV6-5, the J call TRBJ1-5; unclear D gene. The V gene lost 2 bases and the J gene lost 3 bases, with 8 bases spanning the gap. The CDR3 spans 14 residues. Looked up from germline, CDR1 is MNHEY and CDR2 is SVGAGI. The CDR3 reads CASSYAQTNQPQHF. The CDR3 coding sequence is TGTGCCAGCAGTTACGCACAGACCAATCAGCCCCAGCATTTT.

This chain joins TRBV20-1 and TRBJ2-1; 10 bases line up with TRBD2. The CDR3 covers 17 residues. The trim removed 0 bases at V and 4 bases at J, leaving 9 bases unmatched. The germline V gene encodes CDR1 DFQATT and CDR2 SNEGSKA (reference sequence). The CDR3 loop is CSARDLAASGRYNEQFF. The CDR3 nucleotides read TGCAGTGCTAGAGATCTCGCGGCTAGCGGGAGATACAATGAGCAGTTCTTC.

J is TRBJ2-7 and V is TRBV7-2; either TRBD1 or TRBD2 may supply D (5 bases each). Germline V gene lookup returns CDR1 SGHTA and CDR2 FQGNSA. The V and J ends lost 1 base and 6 bases respectively, with 13 bases between them. The length of the CDR3 is 14 residues. The CDR3 is CASSLDSGPGEQYF. The CDR3 DNA sequence: TGTGCCAGCAGCTTAGATTCGGGACCGGGCGAGCAGTACTTC.

The J gene is TRBJ2-1, the V gene TRBV4-2; no reliable D call. CDR1 and CDR2 (germline): LGHNA, YNFKEQ. The ends were cut back, 0 bases at V and 2 bases at J, with 5 bases in the middle. The CDR3 totals 14 residues. This CDR3 reads CASSQDPAYNEQFF. The CDR3 nucleotides are TGTGCCAGCAGCCAAGATCCGGCCTACAATGAGCAGTTCTTC.

This chain connects TRBV6-2 or TRBV6-3 to TRBJ2-3; 7 nucleotides match TRBD2. J was trimmed by 4 bases and V by 5 bases; bases with no gene match: 6. The CDR3 runs 14 residues. The V gene's germline CDR1 is MNHEY and CDR2 SVGEGT. CDR3 coding DNA: TGTGCCAGCAGTCGGGGGGATAGGGCAGATACGCAGTATTTT. Translation: CASSRGDRADTQYF.

This clonotype was seen only a few times. V gene TRBV18 combines with J gene TRBJ2-1; D is perhaps TRBD1 (7 bases). The V end lost 6 bases, the J end lost 9 bases, and 12 bases lay between the germline ends. CDR3 length: 12 amino acids. Germline CDR1 and CDR2: KGHSH and LQKENI. The CDR3 nucleotides read TGTGCCAGCTCCTCTCAGGGGGGTGAGCAGTTCTTC. The encoded protein is CASSSQGGEQFF. Together with reference TRBV18 and TRBJ2-1, the CDR3 gives the full variable domain: NAGVMQNPRHLVRRRGQEARLRCSPMKGHSHVYWYRQLPEEGLKFMVYLQKENIIDESGMPKERFSAEFPKEGPSILRIQQVVRGDSAAYFCASSSQGGEQFFGPGTRLTVL.

The V gene is TRBV27, the J gene TRBJ2-1; D gene unclear. Trimming cost V 3 bases and J 10 bases, with 16 bases left between them. The CDR3 spans 14 residues. Germline-derived CDR1 and CDR2 are MNHEY and SMNVEV (reference sequence). CDR3 sequence (DNA): TGTGCCAGCAGTTTCCCCTATAGCAGTGCCGAGCAGTTCTTC. Its translation is CASSFPYSSAEQFF.

The rearrangement links TRBV12-3 or TRBV12-4 to TRBJ1-2; weak D call: TRBD1 (5 bases). Trimming left V 6 bases short and J 4 bases short, with 9 bases between. The CDR3 is 12 residues long. The CDR3 here is CASREGVYGYTF. CDR3 nucleotide sequence: TGTGCCAGCAGAGAAGGGGTCTATGGCTACACCTTC.

The rearrangement uses TRBV27 and TRBJ1-2, with 7 bases fitting TRBD1. V dropped 0 bases and J dropped 6; count of bases not matched to a gene: 1. The germline gives CDR1 MNHEY, CDR2 SMNVEV (reference sequence). This CDR3 contains 13 residues. CDR3 loop: CASSLSGGNGYTF. CDR3 coding DNA: TGTGCCAGCAGTTTATCAGGGGGCAATGGCTACACCTTC.

This clonotype was detected once. V gene TRBV5-1 combines with J gene TRBJ1-2; tentatively, D is TRBD1 (5 bases). Germline V lookup: CDR1 SGHRS, CDR2 YFSETQ. This CDR3 has 15 amino acids. V gave up 4 bases and J gave up 8 bases, with 21 bases separating them. The CDR3 reads CASSNDDSDLRGYTF. In DNA form, the CDR3 reads TGCGCCAGCAGCAACGACGACAGCGACTTGCGGGGCTACACCTTC.

The V call is TRBV25-1, the J call TRBJ2-7; D is undetermined. The CDR3 length is 13 residues. CDR1 is MGHDK and CDR2 is SYGVNS in the germline V gene. V shed 4 bases and J shed 4 bases, with 11 bases lying between them. The CDR3 DNA follows: TGTGCCAGCAGTGGGGTATGGGCGTACGAGCAGTACTTC. Translating it yields CASSGVWAYEQYF.

This chain uses TRBV30 with TRBJ2-1; 13 bases line up with TRBD2. Germline V lookup: CDR1 GTSNPN, CDR2 SVGIG (reference sequence). After removal of 3 bases from V and 0 bases from J, the junction contained 2 bases not matched to a gene. CDR3 length: 16 residues. CDR3 DNA: TGTGCCTGGAGACGACTAGCGGGGGGCTCCTACAATGAGCAGTTCTTC. It translates to CAWRRLAGGSYNEQFF.

The chain joins TRBV4-1 to TRBJ2-7, with 10 bases identical to TRBD2. CDR1 and CDR2 from the germline V gene are MGHRA and YSYEKL. This CDR3 spans 16 amino acids. V was pared by 4 bases and J by 3 bases, with 9 bases of the junction left unmatched. CDR3: CASSPPGLATLYEQYF. CDR3 nucleotides: TGCGCCAGCAGCCCACCGGGACTAGCGACCCTCTACGAGCAGTACTTC.